This T cell receptor (beta chain) was sequenced for a study of blood T cell repertoires in COVID-19. In the study overall: COVID-19 samples, acute and convalescent, were from the United States, Italy and Spain.

The CDR3 sequence is 18 residues long. Germline CDR1 is SGDLS and CDR2 is YYNGEE. V gave up 3 bases and J gave up 3 bases; unmatched junction bases: 9. The method was immunoSEQ multiplex PCR; TCRdb's version includes in-frame clones alone and lacks a portion of them. This sample carries roughly 220,000 clones, 80% to 90% of them seen once, and the ten largest clones take roughly 3.4%. The chain has TRBV9 and TRBJ2-3; 14 bases match TRBD2. Source material: PBMCs or T cells enriched from blood (not recorded which). This clonotype was sampled from a woman aged 35 to 49 with acute COVID-19. CDR3 DNA: TGTGCCAGCAGCGCCGGACTAGCGGGGGGCTGGTTGACAGATACGCAGTATTTT. Its translation is CASSAGLAGGWLTDTQYF.